Included here is one T cell receptor beta chain sequence, with context. Its antigen remains unidentified. This sample was taken from a study of shared clonotypes between healthy human individuals. Study-level findings and limits: Genetic and exposure-history diversity was limited by the small donor number.

The data were produced by immunoSEQ multiplex PCR, yet TCRdb's version contains in-frame clones alone and is incomplete. The sample carries a few million clones, approximately 93% recorded once. The clonotype originates from a man between 18 and 35 years old in good health. Some clones in this sample may be carry-over from other donors' samples. Material for sequencing was naive CD4+ T cells from PBMCs. Stated subset: CD45RA+ positively selected.

The CDR3 DNA follows: TGTGCCAGCAGCCCAAGGGGTCTTTATGGCTACACCTTC. Protein product: CASSPRGLYGYTF. The J gene is TRBJ1-2, the V gene TRBV14; D is perhaps TRBD1 (5 bases). The CDR3 length is 13 residues. Germline CDR1 and CDR2: SGHDN and FVKESK. V was shortened by 4 bases and J by 5 bases, with 11 bases between the two germline ends.